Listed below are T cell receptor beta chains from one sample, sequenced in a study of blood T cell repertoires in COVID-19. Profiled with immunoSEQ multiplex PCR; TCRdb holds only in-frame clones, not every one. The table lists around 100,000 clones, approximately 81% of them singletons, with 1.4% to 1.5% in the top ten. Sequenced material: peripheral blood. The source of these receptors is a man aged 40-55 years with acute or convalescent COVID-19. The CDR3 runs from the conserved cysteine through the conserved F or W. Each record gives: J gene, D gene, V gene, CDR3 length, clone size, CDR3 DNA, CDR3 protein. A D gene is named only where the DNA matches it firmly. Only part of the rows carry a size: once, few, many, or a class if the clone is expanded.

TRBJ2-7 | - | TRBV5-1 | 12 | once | TGCGCCAGCAGCTTGGACACCTACGAGCAGTACTTC | CASSLDTYEQYF
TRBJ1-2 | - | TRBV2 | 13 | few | TGTGCCAGCAGCAGAACAGGGATCCATGGCTACACCTTC | CASSRTGIHGYTF
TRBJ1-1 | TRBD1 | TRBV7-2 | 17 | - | TGTGCCAGCAGCCCCCGTCCAGGGGGCCAAAGGAACACTGAAGCTTTCTTT | CASSPRPGGQRNTEAFF
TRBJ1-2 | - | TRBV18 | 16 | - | TGTGCCAGCTCACCACGTCAGTCCTCAGCTAACTATGGCTACACCTTC | CASSPRQSSANYGYTF
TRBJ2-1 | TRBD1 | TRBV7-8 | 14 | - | TGTGCCAGCAGCCCTGACAGGGGTGGCTATGAGCAGTTCTTC | CASSPDRGGYEQFF
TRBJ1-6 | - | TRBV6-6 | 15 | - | TGTGCCAGCAGTTACGGGGACAACTATAATTCACCCCTCCACTTT | CASSYGDNYNSPLHF
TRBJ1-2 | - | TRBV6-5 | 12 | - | TGCGCCGCCGGACTGGCGGACTATGGCTACACCTTC | CAAGLADYGYTF
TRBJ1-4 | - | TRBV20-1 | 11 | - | TGCAGTGCTAGCAGGGATGAAAAACTGTTTTTT | CSASRDEKLFF
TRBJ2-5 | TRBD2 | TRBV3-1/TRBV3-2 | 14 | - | TGTGCCAGCAGTCTGACTAGCGGGGGGGCGGGCCAGTACTTC | CASSLTSGGAGQYF
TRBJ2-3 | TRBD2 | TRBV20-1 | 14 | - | TGCAGTGCTAGTGGGGGGGGGAGCACAGATACGCAGTATTTT | CSASGGGSTDTQYF
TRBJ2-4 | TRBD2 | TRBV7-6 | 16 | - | TGTGCCAGCAGCTTAGGGACTAGGCCAACCAAAAACATTCAGTACTTC | CASSLGTRPTKNIQYF
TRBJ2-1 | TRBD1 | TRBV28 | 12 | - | TGTGCCAGCAGCCTCGGACAGGGACCCCAGTTCTTC | CASSLGQGPQFF
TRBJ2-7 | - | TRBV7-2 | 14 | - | TGTGCCAGCAGCTTAACGTGGCAGGCCTACGAGCAGTACTTC | CASSLTWQAYEQYF
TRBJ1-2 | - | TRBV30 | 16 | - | TGTGCCTGGAGTGTACGGTGGAGGCCGGGGAACTATGGCTACACCTTC | CAWSVRWRPGNYGYTF
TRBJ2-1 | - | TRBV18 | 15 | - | TGTGCCAGCTCACCATTTAGCGGAACCTACAATGAGCAGTTCTTC | CASSPFSGTYNEQFF
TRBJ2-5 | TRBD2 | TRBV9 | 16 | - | TGTGCCAGCAGCGTAGGGGGTAGCGGGAGCCTGGAGACCCAGTACTTC | CASSVGGSGSLETQYF
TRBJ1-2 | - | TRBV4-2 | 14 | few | TGTGCCAGCAGCCAAGATACGGGGAACTATGGCTACACCTTC | CASSQDTGNYGYTF
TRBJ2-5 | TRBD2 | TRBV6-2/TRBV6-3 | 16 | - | TGTGCCAGCAGTCAAGGACTAGCGGTGTACCAAGAGACCCAGTACTTC | CASSQGLAVYQETQYF
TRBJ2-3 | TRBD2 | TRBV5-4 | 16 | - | TGTGCCAGCAGCTTGGGACTAGCGGGGGACACAGATACGCAGTATTTT | CASSLGLAGDTDTQYF
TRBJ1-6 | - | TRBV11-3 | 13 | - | TGTGCCAGCAGCTTAGCTCCCTATTCACCCCTCCACTTT | CASSLAPYSPLHF
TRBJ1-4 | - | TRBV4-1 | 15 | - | TGCGCCAGCAGCCCCCAGGGCTCCCTTTACGAAAAACTGTTTTTT | CASSPQGSLYEKLFF
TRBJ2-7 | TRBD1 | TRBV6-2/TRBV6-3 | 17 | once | TGTGCCAGCAGTAGGGAGAGTCCGGGACAGGGAGACTACGAGCAGTACTTC | CASSRESPGQGDYEQYF
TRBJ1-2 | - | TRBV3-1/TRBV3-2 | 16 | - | TGTGCCAGCAGCCCTACCGCGGCGGGGTGGAGCTATGGCTACACCTTC | CASSPTAAGWSYGYTF
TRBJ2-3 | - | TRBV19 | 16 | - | TGTGCCAGTAGTATAGCGCCATTAGTGAGTCAAGATACGCAGTATTTT | CASSIAPLVSQDTQYF
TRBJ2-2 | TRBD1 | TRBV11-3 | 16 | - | TGTGCCAGCAGCCCGTCCCAGGGGGCAAACACCGGGGAGCTGTTTTTT | CASSPSQGANTGELFF
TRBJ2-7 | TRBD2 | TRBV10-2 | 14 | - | TGCGCCAGCAGTGAAGTAAGCGGGAGTTACGAGCAGTACTTC | CASSEVSGSYEQYF
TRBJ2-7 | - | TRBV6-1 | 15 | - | TGTGCCAGCAGTGAAGTTGGGGGGTCCCCCTACGAGCAGTACTTC | CASSEVGGSPYEQYF
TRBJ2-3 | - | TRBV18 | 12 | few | TGTGCCAGCTCACCATCAGAAGATACGCAGTATTTT | CASSPSEDTQYF
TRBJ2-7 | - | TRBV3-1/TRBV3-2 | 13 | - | TGTGCCAGCAGCCAAGCGTTATCCCTCGAGCAGTACTTC | CASSQALSLEQYF
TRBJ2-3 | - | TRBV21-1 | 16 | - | TGTGCCAGCAGCAGTCCGGGACTAGCTGGCACAGATACGCAGTATTTT | CASSSPGLAGTDTQYF
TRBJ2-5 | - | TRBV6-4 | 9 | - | TGTGCCAGCAGCGGGACCCAGTACTTC | CASSGTQYF
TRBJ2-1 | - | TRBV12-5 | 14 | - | TGTGCTAGTGGTTTGGGGCAGTACTACAATGAGCAGTTCTTC | CASGLGQYYNEQFF
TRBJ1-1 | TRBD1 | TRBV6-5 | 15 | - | TGTGCCAGCAGTTACGGGGACAGACCAAACACTGAAGCTTTCTTT | CASSYGDRPNTEAFF
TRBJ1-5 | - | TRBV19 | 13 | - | TGTGCCAGTAGGGGTACCGGAGATCAGCCCCAGCATTTT | CASRGTGDQPQHF
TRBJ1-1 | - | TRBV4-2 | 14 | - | TGTGCCAGCAGCCCCAAGGAGGGGCACACTGAAGCTTTCTTT | CASSPKEGHTEAFF
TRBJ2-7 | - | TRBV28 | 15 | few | TGTGCCAGCAGTTTGGGGGGGGGCCAGGACTACGAGCAGTACTTC | CASSLGGGQDYEQYF
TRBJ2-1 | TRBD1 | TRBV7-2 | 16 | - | TGTGCCAGCAGCTTAGGACAGGGGCGGTCCTACAATGAGCAGTTCTTC | CASSLGQGRSYNEQFF
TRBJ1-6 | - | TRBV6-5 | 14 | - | TGTGCCAGCAGACGACAGAGAGATAATTCACCCCTCCACTTT | CASRRQRDNSPLHF
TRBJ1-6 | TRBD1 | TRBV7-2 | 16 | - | TGTGCCAGCAGCTTAGTCGCAGGGGGCCTAAATTCACCCCTCCACTTT | CASSLVAGGLNSPLHF
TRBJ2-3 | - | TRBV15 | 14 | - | TGTGCCACCAGCACTTGGGGGGGCACAGATACGCAGTATTTT | CATSTWGGTDTQYF
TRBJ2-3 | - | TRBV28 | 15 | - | TGTGCCAGCAGTTTACTAACGGGAGCCGGGTATACGCAGTATTTT | CASSLLTGAGYTQYF
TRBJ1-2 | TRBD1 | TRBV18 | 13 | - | TGTGCCAGCTCAAAGACAGGGAACTATGGCTACACCTTC | CASSKTGNYGYTF
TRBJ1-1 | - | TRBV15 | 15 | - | TGTGCCACCAGCAGAGTCGGACAGCGGAACACTGAAGCTTTCTTT | CATSRVGQRNTEAFF
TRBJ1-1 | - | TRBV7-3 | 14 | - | TGTGCCAGCAGCTTTTCGCGAGGGAACACTGAAGCTTTCTTT | CASSFSRGNTEAFF
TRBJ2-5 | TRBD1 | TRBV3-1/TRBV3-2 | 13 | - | TGTGCCAGCAGCCACGGGACAGGGGGCCCCCAGTACTTC | CASSHGTGGPQYF
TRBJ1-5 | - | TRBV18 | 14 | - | TGTGCCAGCTCACCAGGAGGAGGCAATCAGCCCCAGCATTTT | CASSPGGGNQPQHF
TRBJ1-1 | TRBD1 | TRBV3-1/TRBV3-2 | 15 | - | TGTGCCAGCAGCCGCCCAGACAGGGGGCGTACTGAAGCTTTCTTT | CASSRPDRGRTEAFF
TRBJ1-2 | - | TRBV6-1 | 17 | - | TGTGCCAGCAGTGATGGAGGGGCCAAGACGGGGTTCTATGGCTACACCTTC | CASSDGGAKTGFYGYTF
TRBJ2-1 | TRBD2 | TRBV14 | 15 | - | TGTGCCAGCAGCCAAGATCGCGCGGGGGAGGGTGAGCAGTTCTTC | CASSQDRAGEGEQFF
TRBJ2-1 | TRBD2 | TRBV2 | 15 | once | TGTGCCAGCAGACTCTTAGCGGGGGGCAACAATGAGCAGTTCTTC | CASRLLAGGNNEQFF
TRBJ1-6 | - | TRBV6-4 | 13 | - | TGTGCCAGCAGCACAGGGCCCGGGGCACCCCTCCACTTT | CASSTGPGAPLHF
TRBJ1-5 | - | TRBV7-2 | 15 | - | TGTGCCAGCAGCTTGGGACACACTAGGAATCAGCCCCAGCATTTT | CASSLGHTRNQPQHF
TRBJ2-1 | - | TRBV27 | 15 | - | TGTGCCAGCACCAGCCGGGCAGGGATGTACAATGAGCAGTTCTTC | CASTSRAGMYNEQFF
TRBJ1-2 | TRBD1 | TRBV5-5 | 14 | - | TGTGCCAGCAGCCCCTTCCGGGACAGCTATGGCTACACCTTC | CASSPFRDSYGYTF
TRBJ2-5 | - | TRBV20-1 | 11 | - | TGCAGTGCTAGAGCGGGTGAGACCCAGTACTTC | CSARAGETQYF